The entry below describes one T cell receptor beta chain. CDR1 and CDR2 (germline): SGHDN, FVKESK. The CDR3 runs to 17 residues. V lost 3 bases and J lost 0, with 12 bases in between. The sample is drawn from a study of OX40 agonist ivuxolimab in advanced cancers. Study-level information: Patients receiving dose escalation had hepatocellular carcinoma, melanoma, renal cell or head and neck cancer. Antecedent anti-PD-1, anti-PD-L1 or anti-CTLA-4 therapy was permissible, with under 50% having received some.

Clones were read by immunoSEQ multiplex PCR, and TCRdb kept only the in-frame ones, dropping some. The table lists 60,000 to 85,000 clones, approximately 90% of them singletons, with over 8.5% in the top ten. The sample consisted of CD4+ or CD8+ T cells sorted from blood, taken in a trial of the OX40 agonist ivuxolimab. The TCR was taken from an adult with an advanced solid tumor such as melanoma, head and neck, liver or kidney cancer. This rearrangement joins TRBV14 to TRBJ1-6, with D possibly matching TRBD1 (5 bases). CDR3 protein: CASSHWDGSSYNSPLHF. The DNA of the CDR3 is TGTGCCAGCAGCCATTGGGACGGTAGCTCCTATAATTCACCCCTCCACTTT.